This TCR beta chain emerged from a study of CD8+CD57+ T cells in acquired aplastic anemia. Across the study: The DNA of sorted CD4+ and CD8+ cells averaged approximately 2.9 ug. Findings and caveats of the study: Patients shared some 29 CD8+ CDR3 sequences with controls. Patients and healthy controls showed no significant CD8+ Simpson's diversity difference.

Profiles of TCR beta VDJ and CDR3 were generated from a genomic DNA template. TCRdb ran MiXCR on the reads and lists one entry per CDR3 protein. The table has around 50,000 distinct CDR3 sequences, around two thirds seen once. On this clonotype itself: What it binds is unknown. The junction does not match germline at one end; this may be a read error.

This TCR was recovered from a human donor in good health, serving as a control. What was sequenced was sorted CD4+, CD8+, or CD8+CD57+ T cells (not recorded which) from PBMCs.

CDR3 region: CASSLGGLAEHF. The CDR3 nucleotides read TGTGCCAGCAGTCTCGGGGGACTAGCGGAACACTTC. The rearrangement links TRBV2 to TRBJ2-5, with 11 bases lining up with TRBD2. The CDR3 is 12 residues long. From germline, CDR1 is SNHLY and CDR2 FYNNEI.